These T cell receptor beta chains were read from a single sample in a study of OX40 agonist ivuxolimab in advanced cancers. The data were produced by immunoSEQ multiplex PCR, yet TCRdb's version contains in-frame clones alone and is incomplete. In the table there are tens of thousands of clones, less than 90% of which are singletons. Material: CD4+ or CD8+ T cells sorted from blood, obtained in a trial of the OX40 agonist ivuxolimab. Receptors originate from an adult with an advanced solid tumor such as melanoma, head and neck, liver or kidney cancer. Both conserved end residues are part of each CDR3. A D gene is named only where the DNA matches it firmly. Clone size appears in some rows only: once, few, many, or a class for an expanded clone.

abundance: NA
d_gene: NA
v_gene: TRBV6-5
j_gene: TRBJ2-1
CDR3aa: CASSYSGNEQFF
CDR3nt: TGTGCCAGCAGTTACTCCGGTAATGAGCAGTTCTTC

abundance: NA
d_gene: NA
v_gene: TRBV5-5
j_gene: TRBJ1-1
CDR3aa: CASSLGAGMVSTEAFF
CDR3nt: TGTGCCAGCAGCTTGGGTGCCGGGATGGTTAGCACTGAAGCTTTCTTT

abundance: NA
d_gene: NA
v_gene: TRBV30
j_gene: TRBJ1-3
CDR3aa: CASPGVTENTIYF
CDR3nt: TGTGCCTCACCCGGGGTAACTGAAAACACCATATATTTT

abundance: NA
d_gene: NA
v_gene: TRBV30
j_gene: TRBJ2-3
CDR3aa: CAWSWGGTDTQYF
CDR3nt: TGTGCCTGGAGTTGGGGAGGAACAGATACGCAGTATTTT

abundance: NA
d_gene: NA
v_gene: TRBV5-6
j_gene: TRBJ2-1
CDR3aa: CASSDTMSNEQFF
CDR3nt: TGTGCCAGCAGCGACACAATGAGCAATGAGCAGTTCTTC

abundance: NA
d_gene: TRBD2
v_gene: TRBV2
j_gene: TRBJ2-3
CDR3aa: CASRGTIITQYF
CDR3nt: TGTGCCAGCCGGGGGACTATAATCACGCAGTATTTT

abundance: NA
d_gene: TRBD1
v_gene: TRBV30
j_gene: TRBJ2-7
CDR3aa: CAWSVGGQGYEQYF
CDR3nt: TGTGCCTGGAGTGTAGGGGGACAGGGCTACGAGCAGTACTTC

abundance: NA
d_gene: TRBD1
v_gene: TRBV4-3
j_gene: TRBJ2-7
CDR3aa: CASSQNRGQLDEQYF
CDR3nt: TGCGCCAGCAGCCAGAACAGGGGTCAGCTCGACGAGCAGTACTTC

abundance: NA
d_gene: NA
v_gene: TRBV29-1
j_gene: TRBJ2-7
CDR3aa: CSVEGLTYPKEQYF
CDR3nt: TGCAGCGTTGAAGGCCTGACATACCCCAAGGAGCAGTACTTC

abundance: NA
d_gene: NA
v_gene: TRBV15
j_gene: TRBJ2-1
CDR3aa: CATRVGGRSYNEQFF
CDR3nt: TGTGCCACCAGAGTGGGGGGCCGCTCCTACAATGAGCAGTTCTTC

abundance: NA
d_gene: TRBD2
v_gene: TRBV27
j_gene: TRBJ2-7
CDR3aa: CASSLSFTSGSYEQYF
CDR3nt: TGTGCCAGCAGTTTATCTTTTACTAGCGGTTCCTACGAGCAGTACTTC

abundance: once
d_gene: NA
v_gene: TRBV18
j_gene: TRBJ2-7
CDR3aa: CASSPPLRRGYEQYF
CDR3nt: TGTGCCAGCTCACCACCGTTGCGGAGAGGATACGAGCAGTACTTC

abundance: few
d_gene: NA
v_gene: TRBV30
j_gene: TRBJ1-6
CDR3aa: CAWSDNRAGKNSPLHF
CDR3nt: TGTGCCTGGAGTGACAATAGGGCAGGGAAGAACTCACCCCTCCACTTT

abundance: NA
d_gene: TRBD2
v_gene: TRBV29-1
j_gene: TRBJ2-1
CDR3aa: CSVSGTSGIIEQFF
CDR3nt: TGCAGCGTTTCCGGGACTAGCGGGATTATAGAGCAGTTCTTC

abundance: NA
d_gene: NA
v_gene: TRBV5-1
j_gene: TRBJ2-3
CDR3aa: CASSLVQTRQGDTQYF
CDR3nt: TGCGCCAGCAGCTTGGTGCAGACCCGCCAAGGAGATACGCAGTATTTT

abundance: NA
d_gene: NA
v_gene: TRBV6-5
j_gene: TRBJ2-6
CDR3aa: CASSSLRVSGANVLTF
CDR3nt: TGTGCCAGCAGTTCCTTACGGGTCTCTGGGGCCAACGTCCTGACTTTC

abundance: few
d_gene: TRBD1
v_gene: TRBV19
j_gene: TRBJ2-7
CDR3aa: CASSNRGGQGGSYEQYF
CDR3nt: TGTGCCAGTAGTAATCGGGGAGGACAGGGTGGGTCCTACGAGCAGTACTTC

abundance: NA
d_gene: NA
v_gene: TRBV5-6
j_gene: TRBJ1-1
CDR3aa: CASSLDFGAEAFF
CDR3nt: TGTGCCAGCAGCCTGGACTTCGGGGCTGAAGCTTTCTTT

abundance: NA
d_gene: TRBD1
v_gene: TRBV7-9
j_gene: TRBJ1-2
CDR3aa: CASSARDRGNGYTF
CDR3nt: TGTGCCAGCAGCGCTAGGGACAGGGGGAATGGCTACACCTTC

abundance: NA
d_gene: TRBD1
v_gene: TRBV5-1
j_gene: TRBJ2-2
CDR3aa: CASTSTGANTGELFF
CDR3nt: TGCGCCAGCACCTCTACAGGGGCGAACACCGGGGAGCTGTTTTTT

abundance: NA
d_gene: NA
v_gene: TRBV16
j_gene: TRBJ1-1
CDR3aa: CASSPPWGGNTEAFF
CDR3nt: TGTGCCAGCAGCCCGCCTTGGGGGGGGAACACTGAAGCTTTCTTT

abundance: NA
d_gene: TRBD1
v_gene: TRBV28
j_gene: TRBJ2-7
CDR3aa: CASRITIGQGYEQYF
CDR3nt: TGTGCCAGCAGGATTACCATCGGACAGGGCTACGAGCAGTACTTC

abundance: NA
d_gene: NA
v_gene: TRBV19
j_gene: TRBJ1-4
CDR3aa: CASSIRGANEKLFF
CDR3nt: TGTGCCAGTAGTATAAGGGGAGCTAATGAAAAACTGTTTTTT

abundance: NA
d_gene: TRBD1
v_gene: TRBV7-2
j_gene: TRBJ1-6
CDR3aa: CASSPTGDRGESPLHF
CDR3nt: TGTGCCAGCAGCCCGACCGGGGACAGGGGTGAATCACCCCTCCACTTT

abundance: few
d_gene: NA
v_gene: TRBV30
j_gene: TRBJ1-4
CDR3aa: CAWSPNSNEKLFF
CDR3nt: TGTGCCTGGAGTCCCAACAGTAATGAAAAACTGTTTTTT

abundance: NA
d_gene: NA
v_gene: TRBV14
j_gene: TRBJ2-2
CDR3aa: CASSQVPKFDSYTGELFF
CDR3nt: TGTGCCAGCAGCCAAGTTCCAAAGTTTGACAGCTACACCGGGGAGCTGTTTTTT

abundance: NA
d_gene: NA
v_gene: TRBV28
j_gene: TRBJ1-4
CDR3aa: CASSLGSDEKLFF
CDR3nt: TGTGCCAGCAGTTTAGGAAGCGATGAAAAACTGTTTTTT

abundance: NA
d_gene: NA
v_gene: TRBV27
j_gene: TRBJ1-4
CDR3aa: CASTKGGAREKLFF
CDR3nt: TGTGCCAGCACCAAGGGGGGGGCTCGGGAAAAACTGTTTTTT

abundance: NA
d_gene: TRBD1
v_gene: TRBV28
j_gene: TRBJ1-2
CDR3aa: CASSPLGPGQGNYGYTF
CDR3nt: TGTGCCAGCAGTCCCCTCGGTCCCGGACAGGGTAACTATGGCTACACCTTC

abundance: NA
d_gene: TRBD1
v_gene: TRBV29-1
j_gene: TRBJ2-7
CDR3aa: CSVRGQGAYEQYF
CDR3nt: TGCAGCGTTCGTGGACAGGGAGCCTACGAGCAGTACTTC

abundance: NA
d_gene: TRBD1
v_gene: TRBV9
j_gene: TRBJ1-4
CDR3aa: CASSVGGTGEEKLFF
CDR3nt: TGTGCCAGCAGCGTAGGGGGGACAGGGGAAGAAAAACTGTTTTTT

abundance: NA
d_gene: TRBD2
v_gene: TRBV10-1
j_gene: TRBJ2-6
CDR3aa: CATPGTPGTSGSSGANVLTF
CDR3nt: TGCGCCACCCCGGGGACTCCTGGGACTAGCGGGAGCTCTGGGGCCAACGTCCTGACTTTC

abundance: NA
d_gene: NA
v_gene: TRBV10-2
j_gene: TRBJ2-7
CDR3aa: CASMRSYYEQYF
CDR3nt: TGCGCCAGCATGAGATCCTACTACGAGCAGTACTTC

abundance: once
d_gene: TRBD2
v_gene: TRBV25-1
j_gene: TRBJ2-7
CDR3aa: CASAGLAGGWQYF
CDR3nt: TGTGCCAGCGCGGGACTAGCGGGAGGGTGGCAGTACTTC

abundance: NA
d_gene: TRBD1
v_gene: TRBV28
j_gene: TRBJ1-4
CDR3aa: CASRRTGNANEKLFF
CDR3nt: TGTGCCAGCAGGCGGACAGGGAACGCTAATGAAAAACTGTTTTTT

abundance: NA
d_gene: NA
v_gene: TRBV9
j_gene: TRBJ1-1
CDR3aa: CASGSGAANTEAFF
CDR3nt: TGTGCCAGTGGTAGCGGGGCAGCAAACACTGAAGCTTTCTTT

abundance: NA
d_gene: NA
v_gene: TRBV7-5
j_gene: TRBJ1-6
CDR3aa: CARSLRKTYNSPLHF
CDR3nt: TGTGCCAGAAGCTTAAGGAAAACCTATAATTCACCCCTCCACTTT

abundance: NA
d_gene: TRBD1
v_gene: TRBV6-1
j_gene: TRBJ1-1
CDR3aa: CASSEGSGTGNTEAFF
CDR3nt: TGTGCCAGCAGTGAGGGTTCCGGGACAGGGAACACTGAAGCTTTCTTT

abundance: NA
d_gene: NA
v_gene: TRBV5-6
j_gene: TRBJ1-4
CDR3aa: CASSLGDRETKLFF
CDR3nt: TGTGCCAGCAGCTTGGGAGACCGTGAGACAAAACTGTTTTTT

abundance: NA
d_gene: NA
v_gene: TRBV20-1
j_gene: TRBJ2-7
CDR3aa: CSARLAYEQYF
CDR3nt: TGCAGTGCTAGACTAGCCTACGAGCAGTACTTC

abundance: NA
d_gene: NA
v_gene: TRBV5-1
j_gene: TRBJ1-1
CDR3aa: CASSLAGPGEGAFF
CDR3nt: TGCGCCAGCAGCTTGGCTGGCCCGGGCGAGGGGGCTTTCTTT

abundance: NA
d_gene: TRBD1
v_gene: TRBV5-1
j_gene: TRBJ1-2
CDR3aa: CASSSGQGGGYTF
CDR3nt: TGCGCCAGCAGCTCGGGACAGGGAGGAGGCTACACCTTC

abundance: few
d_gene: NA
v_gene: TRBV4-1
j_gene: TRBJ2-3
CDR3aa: CASSQVLDTQYF
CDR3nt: TGCGCCAGCAGCCAAGTTTTAGATACGCAGTATTTT

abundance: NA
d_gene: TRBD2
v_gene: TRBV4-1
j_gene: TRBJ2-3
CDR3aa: CASSGSGLAGSLADTQYF
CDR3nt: TGCGCCAGCAGCGGGTCGGGACTAGCGGGGTCCCTCGCAGATACGCAGTATTTT

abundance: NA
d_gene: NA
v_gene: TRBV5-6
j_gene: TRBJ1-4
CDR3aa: CASSFGASLLFF
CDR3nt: TGTGCCAGCAGCTTTGGGGCCTCGCTACTGTTTTTT

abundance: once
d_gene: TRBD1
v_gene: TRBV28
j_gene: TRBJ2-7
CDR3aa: CASSSPGQSYEQYF
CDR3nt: TGTGCCAGCAGTTCGCCGGGACAGAGCTACGAGCAGTACTTC

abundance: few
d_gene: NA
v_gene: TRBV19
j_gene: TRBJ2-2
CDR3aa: CASSITAPGELFF
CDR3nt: TGTGCCAGTAGTATCACCGCCCCCGGGGAGCTGTTTTTT

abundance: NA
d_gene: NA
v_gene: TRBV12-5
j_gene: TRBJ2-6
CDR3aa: CASGLERGSGANVLTF
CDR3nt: TGTGCTAGTGGTTTGGAACGCGGCTCTGGGGCCAACGTCCTGACTTTC

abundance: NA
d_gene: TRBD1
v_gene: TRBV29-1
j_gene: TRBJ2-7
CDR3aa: CSVEDFGTGGASEQYF
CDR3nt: TGCAGCGTTGAAGATTTCGGGACAGGGGGCGCATCCGAGCAGTACTTC

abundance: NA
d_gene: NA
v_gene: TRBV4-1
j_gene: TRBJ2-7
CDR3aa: CASSQGGLSTYEQYF
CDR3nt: TGCGCCAGCAGCCAGGGGGGACTCTCTACCTACGAGCAGTACTTC